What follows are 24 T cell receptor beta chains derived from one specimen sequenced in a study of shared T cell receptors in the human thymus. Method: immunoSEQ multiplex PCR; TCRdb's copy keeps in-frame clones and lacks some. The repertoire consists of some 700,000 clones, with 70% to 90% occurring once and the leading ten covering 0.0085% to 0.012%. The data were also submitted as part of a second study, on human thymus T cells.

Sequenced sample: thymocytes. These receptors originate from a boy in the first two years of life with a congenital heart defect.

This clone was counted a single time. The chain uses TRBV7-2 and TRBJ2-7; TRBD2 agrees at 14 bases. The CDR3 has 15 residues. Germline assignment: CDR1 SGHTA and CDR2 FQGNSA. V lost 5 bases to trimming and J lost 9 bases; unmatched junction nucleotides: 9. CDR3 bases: TGTGCCAGCAGCCCCGAAGGACTAGCGGGAGGAGGGCAGTACTTC. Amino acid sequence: CASSPEGLAGGGQYF. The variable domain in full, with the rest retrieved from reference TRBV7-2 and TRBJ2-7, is GAGVSQSPSNKVTEKGKDVELRCDPISGHTALYWYRQSLGQGLEFLIYFQGNSAPDKSGLPSDRFSAERTGGSVSTLTIQRTQQEDSAVYLCASSPEGLAGGGQYFGPGTRLTVT.

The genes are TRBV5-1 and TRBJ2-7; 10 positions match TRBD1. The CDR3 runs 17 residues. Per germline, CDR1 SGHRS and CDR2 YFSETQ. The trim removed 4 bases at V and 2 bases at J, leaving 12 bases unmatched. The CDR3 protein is CASSLDRGTGETYEQYF. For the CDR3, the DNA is TGCGCCAGCAGCCTAGACCGTGGGACAGGGGAGACCTACGAGCAGTACTTC. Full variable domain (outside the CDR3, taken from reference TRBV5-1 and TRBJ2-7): KAGVTQTPRYLIKTRGQQVTLSCSPISGHRSVSWYQQTPGQGLQFLFEYFSETQRNKGNFPGRFSGRQFSNSRSEMNVSTLELGDSALYLCASSLDRGTGETYEQYFGPGTRLTVT.

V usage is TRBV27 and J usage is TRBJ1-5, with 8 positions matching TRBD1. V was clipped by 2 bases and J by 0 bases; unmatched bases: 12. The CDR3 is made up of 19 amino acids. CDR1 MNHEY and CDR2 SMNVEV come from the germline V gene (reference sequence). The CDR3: CASSLGGQGMSNSNQPQHF. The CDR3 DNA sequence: TGTGCCAGCAGTTTAGGAGGACAGGGAATGTCCAATAGCAATCAGCCCCAGCATTTT.

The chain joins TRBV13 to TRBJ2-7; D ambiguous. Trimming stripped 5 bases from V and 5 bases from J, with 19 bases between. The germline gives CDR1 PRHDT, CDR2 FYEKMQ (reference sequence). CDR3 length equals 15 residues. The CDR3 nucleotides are TGTGCCAGCAGCGAAAAGCGTACCTCCGAGGACGAGCAGTACTTC. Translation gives CASSEKRTSEDEQYF. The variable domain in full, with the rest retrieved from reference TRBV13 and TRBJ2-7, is AAGVIQSPRHLIKEKRETATLKCYPIPRHDTVYWYQQGPGQDPQFLISFYEKMQSDKGSIPDRFSAQQFSDYHSELNMSSLELGDSALYFCASSEKRTSEDEQYFGPGTRLTVT.

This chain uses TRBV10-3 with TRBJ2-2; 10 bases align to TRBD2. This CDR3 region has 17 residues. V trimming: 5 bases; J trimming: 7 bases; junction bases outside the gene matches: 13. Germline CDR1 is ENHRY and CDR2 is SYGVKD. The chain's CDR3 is CAISSRLAGVGDGELFF. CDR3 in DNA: TGTGCCATCAGTTCCCGGCTAGCGGGAGTCGGGGACGGGGAGCTGTTTTTT.

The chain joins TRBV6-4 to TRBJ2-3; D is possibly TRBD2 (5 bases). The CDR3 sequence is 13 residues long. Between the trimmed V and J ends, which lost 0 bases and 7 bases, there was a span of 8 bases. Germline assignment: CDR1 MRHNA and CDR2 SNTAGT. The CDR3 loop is CASSDSGGNTQYF. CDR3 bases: TGTGCCAGCAGTGACTCTGGAGGAAATACGCAGTATTTT.

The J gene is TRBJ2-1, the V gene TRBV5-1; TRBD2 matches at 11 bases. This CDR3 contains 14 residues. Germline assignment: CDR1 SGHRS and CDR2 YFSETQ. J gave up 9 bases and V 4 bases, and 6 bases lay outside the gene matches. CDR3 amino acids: CASSELAGEGEQFF. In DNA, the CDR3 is TGCGCCAGCAGCGAACTAGCGGGAGAAGGTGAGCAGTTCTTC.

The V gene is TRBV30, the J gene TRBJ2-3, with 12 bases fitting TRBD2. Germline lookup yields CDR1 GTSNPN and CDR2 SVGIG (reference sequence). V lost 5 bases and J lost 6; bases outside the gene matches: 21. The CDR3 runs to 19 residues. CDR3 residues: CAWSRDREASGRAQDTQYF. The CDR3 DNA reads TGTGCCTGGTCCCGGGACAGGGAGGCTAGCGGGAGGGCCCAGGATACGCAGTATTTT.

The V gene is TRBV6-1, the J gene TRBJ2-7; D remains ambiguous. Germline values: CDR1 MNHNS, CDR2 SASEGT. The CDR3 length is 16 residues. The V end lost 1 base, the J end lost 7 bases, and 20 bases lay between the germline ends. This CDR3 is CASSEDIVRRPGEQYF. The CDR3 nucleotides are TGTGCCAGCAGTGAAGACATTGTAAGGCGACCCGGGGAGCAGTACTTC.

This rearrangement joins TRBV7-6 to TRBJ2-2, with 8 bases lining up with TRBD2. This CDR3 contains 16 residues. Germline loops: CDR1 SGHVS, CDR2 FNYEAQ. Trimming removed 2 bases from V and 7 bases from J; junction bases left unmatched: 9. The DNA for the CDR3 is TGTGCCAGCAGCTTAAAGGGGCGGGAGGCAGACGGGGAGCTGTTTTTT. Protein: CASSLKGREADGELFF.

The CDR3 DNA sequence: TGTGCCAGCAGTTTTCAGCTAGCGGGAGGGGTCACAGATACGCAGTATTTT. Encoded protein: CASSFQLAGGVTDTQYF. The genes are TRBV27 and TRBJ2-3; 12 bases map to TRBD2. J lost 2 bases, V lost 3 bases, and 6 bases had no gene match. Germline CDR1 reads MNHEY; CDR2 reads SMNVEV (reference sequence). The length of the CDR3 is 17 residues.

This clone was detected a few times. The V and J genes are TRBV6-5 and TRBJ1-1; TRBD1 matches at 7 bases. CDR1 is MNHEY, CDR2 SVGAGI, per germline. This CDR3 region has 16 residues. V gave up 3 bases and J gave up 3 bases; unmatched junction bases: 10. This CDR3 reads CASSYTNTTGHTEAFF. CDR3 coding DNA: TGTGCCAGCAGTTATACGAACACGACAGGGCACACTGAAGCTTTCTTT.

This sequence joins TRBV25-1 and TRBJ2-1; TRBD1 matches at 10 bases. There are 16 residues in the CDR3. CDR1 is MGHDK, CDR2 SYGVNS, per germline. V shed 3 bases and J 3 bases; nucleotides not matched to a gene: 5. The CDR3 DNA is TGTGCCAGCAGTGATCCGGGACAGGGGCGCTACAATGAGCAGTTCTTC. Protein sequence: CASSDPGQGRYNEQFF.

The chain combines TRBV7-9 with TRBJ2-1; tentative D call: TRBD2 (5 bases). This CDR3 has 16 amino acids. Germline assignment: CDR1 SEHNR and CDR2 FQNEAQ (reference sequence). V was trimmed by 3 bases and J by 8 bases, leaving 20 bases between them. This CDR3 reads CASSFRVEGRWDEQFF. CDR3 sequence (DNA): TGTGCCAGCAGCTTCCGCGTAGAGGGCCGTTGGGATGAGCAGTTCTTC.

CDR3 residues: CASSPPPGGRYEQYF. CDR3 DNA: TGTGCCAGCAGTCCCCCACCGGGCGGGAGATACGAGCAGTACTTC. The chain employs TRBV2 and TRBJ2-7; TRBD2 aligns across 7 bases. The CDR3 contains 15 residues. The trim removed 5 bases at V and 4 bases at J, leaving 11 bases unmatched. Germline V gives CDR1 SNHLY, CDR2 FYNNEI. The full variable domain, completed using reference TRBV2 and TRBJ2-7, is EPEVTQTPSHQVTQMGQEVILRCVPISNHLYFYWYRQILGQKVEFLVSFYNNEISEKSEIFDDQFSVERPDGSNFTLKIRSTKLEDSAMYFCASSPPPGGRYEQYFGPGTRLTVT.

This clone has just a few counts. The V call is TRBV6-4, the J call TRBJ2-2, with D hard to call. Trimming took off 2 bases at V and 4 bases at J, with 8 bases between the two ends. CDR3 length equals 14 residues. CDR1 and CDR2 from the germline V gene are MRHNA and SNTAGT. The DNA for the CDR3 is TGTGCCAGCAGTGACCCCCCGGTCACCGGGGAGCTGTTTTTT. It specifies CASSDPPVTGELFF.

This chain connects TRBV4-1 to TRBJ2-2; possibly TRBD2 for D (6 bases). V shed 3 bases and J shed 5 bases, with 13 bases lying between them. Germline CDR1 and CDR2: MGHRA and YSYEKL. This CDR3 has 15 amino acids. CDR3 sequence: CASSQRGGETGELFF. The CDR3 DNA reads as TGCGCCAGCAGCCAGAGGGGCGGGGAAACCGGGGAGCTGTTTTTT.

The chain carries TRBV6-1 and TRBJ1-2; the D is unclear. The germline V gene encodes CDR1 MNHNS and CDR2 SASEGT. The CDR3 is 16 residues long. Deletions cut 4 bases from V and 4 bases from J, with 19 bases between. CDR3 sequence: CASSARGGLLSYGYTF. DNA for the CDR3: TGTGCCAGCAGTGCAAGAGGAGGTCTACTGAGCTATGGCTACACCTTC.

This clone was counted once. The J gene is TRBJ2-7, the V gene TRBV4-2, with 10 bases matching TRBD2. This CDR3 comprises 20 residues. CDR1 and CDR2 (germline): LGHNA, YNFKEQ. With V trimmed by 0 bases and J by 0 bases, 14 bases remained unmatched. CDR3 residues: CASSQEPPGAGGPYSYEQYF. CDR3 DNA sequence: TGTGCCAGCAGCCAAGAGCCCCCGGGAGCGGGAGGGCCTTACTCCTACGAGCAGTACTTC.

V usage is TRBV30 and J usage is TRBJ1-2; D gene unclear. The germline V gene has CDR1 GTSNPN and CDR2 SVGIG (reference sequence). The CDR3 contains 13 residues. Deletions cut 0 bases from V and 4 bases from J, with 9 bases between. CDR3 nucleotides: TGTGCCTGGAGTGTCGGGGTCACCTATGGCTACACCTTC. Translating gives CAWSVGVTYGYTF.

The CDR3 sequence is CASSDRGRAVNEQFF. CDR3 in DNA: TGTGCCAGCAGTGACCGGGGGAGGGCAGTGAATGAGCAGTTCTTC. The rearrangement uses TRBV2 and TRBJ2-1; 7 bases agree with TRBD2. The trim removed 3 bases at V and 7 bases at J, leaving 9 bases unmatched. The CDR3 extends over 15 amino acids. Germline V lookup: CDR1 SNHLY, CDR2 FYNNEI.

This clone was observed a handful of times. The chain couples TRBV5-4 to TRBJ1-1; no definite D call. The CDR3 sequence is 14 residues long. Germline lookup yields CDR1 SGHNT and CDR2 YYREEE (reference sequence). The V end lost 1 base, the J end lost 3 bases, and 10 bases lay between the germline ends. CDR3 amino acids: CASSLSAVDTEAFF. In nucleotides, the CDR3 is TGTGCCAGCAGCTTGTCGGCGGTGGACACTGAAGCTTTCTTT.

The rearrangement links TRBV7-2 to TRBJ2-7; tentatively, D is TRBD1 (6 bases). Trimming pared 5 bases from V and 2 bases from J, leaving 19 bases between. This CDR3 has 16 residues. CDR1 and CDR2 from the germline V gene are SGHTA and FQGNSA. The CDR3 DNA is TGTGCCAGCAGCCCCTCCCCAATGGACAGTGCCTACGAGCAGTACTTC. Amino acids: CASSPSPMDSAYEQYF.

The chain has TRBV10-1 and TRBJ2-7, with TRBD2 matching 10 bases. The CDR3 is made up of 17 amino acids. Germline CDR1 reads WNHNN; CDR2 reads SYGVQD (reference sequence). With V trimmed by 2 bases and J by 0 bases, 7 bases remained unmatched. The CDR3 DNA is TGCGCCAGCAGTGAGCAGCGGGAGGGCCTCGGCTCCTACGAGCAGTACTTC. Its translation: CASSEQREGLGSYEQYF.